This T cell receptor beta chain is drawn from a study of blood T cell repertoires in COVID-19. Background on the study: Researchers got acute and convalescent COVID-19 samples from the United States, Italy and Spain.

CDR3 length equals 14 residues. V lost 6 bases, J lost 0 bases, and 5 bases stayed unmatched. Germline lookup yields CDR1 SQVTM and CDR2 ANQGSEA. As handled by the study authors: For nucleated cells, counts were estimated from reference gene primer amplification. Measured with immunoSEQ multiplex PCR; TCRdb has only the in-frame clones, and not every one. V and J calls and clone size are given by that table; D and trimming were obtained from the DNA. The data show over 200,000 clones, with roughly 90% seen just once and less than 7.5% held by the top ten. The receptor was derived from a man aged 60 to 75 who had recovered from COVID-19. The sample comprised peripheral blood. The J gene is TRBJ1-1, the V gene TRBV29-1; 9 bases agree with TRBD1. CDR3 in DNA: TGCAGCGTATTGCGGACAGGGGTGAACACTGAAGCTTTCTTT. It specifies CSVLRTGVNTEAFF.